One T cell receptor beta chain is described in this entry. Antigen: not known. Cells were frozen in aliquots of 500,000, and one aliquot per fraction was sequenced. Germline-derived CDR1 and CDR2 are MNHEY and SVGAGI. Trimming took off 2 bases at V and 9 bases at J, with 11 bases between the two ends. The CDR3 runs 13 residues. This record belongs to a study of coeliac disease. The table came from immunoSEQ multiplex PCR; TCRdb's copy has only in-frame clones and leaves some out. The table lists about 4,000 clones, about 59% of them singletons, with about 5.7% in the top ten. Study results and limitations: Published gliadin-specific TRB sequences appeared in about 50% of the 18 coeliac samples, 1 of 6 controls. Largely private TRB repertoires meant most sequences were sample-unique. Active celiac intraepithelial and lamina propria samples had lower TRB and TRG clonality than control samples.

The TCR sequence derives from a man in his 70s without celiac disease. The sequenced sample was lymphocytes from the gut lamina propria. V is TRBV6-5 and J is TRBJ2-1; weak D call: TRBD2 (6 bases). Here the CDR3 DNA reads TGTGCCAGCAGTTACATCGGGGGAGGTGAGCAGTTCTTC. It encodes CASSYIGGGEQFF.